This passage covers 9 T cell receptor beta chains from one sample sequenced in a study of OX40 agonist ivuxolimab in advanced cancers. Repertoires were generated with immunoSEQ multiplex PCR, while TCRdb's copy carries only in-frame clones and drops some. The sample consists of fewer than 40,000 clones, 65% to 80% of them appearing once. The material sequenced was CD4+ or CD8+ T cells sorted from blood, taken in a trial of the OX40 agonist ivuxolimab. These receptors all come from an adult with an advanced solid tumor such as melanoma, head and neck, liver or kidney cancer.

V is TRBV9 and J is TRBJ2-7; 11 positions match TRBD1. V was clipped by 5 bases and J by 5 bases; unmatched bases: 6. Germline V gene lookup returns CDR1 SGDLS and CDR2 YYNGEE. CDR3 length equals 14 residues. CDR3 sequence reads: CASSIRTGGDEQYF. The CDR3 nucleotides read TGTGCCAGCAGTATAAGGACAGGGGGCGACGAGCAGTACTTC.

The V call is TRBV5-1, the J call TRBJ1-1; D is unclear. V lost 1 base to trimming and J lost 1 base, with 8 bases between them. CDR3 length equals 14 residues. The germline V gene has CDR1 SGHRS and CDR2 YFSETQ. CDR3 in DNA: TGCGCCAGCAGCTTGTTATGGGGGAACACTGAAGCTTTCTTT. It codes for CASSLLWGNTEAFF.

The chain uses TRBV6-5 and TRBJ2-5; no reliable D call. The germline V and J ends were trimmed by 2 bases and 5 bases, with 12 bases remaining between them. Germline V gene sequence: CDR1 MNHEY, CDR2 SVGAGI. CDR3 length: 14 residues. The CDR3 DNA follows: TGTGCCAGCAGTTACCCCTCAATTTGGGAGACCCAGTACTTC. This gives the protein CASSYPSIWETQYF.

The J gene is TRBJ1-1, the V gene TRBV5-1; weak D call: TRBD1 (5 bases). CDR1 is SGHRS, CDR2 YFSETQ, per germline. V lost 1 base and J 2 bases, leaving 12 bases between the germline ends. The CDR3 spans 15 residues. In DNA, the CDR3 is TGCGCCAGCAGCTTGAGGGGCAGGGACAACACTGAAGCTTTCTTT. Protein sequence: CASSLRGRDNTEAFF. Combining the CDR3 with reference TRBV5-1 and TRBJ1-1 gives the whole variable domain KAGVTQTPRYLIKTRGQQVTLSCSPISGHRSVSWYQQTPGQGLQFLFEYFSETQRNKGNFPGRFSGRQFSNSRSEMNVSTLELGDSALYLCASSLRGRDNTEAFFGQGTRLTVV.

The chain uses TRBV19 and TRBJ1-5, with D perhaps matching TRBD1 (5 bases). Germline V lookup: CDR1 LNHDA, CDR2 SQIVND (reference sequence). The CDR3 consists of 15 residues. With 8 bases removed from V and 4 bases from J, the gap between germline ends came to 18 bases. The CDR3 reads CASRHGGIFNQPQHF. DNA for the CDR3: TGTGCCAGTCGGCACGGGGGAATCTTTAATCAGCCCCAGCATTTT.

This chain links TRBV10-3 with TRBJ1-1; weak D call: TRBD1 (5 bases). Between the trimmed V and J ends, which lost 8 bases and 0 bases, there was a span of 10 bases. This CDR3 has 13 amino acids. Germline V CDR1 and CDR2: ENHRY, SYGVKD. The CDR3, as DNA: TGTGCCATCGGGGGACGGCTGAACACTGAAGCTTTCTTT. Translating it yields CAIGGRLNTEAFF.

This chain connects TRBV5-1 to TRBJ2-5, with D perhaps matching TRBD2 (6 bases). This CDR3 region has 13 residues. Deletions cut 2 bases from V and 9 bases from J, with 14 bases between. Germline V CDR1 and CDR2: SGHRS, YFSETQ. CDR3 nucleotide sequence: TGCGCCAGCAGCTTACGGGACTCCGTAGCCCAGTACTTC. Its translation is CASSLRDSVAQYF.

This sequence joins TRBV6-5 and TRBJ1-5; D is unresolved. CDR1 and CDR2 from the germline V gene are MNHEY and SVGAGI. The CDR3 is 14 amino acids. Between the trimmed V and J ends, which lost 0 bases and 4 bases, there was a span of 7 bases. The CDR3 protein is CASSYSGPNQPQHF. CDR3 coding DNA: TGTGCCAGCAGTTACTCAGGACCTAATCAGCCCCAGCATTTT.

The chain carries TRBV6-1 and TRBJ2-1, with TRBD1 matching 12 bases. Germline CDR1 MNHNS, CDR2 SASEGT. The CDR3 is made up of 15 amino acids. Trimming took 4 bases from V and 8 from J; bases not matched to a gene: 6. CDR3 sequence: CASSAGQGAWDEQFF. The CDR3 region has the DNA TGTGCCAGCAGTGCGGGACAGGGGGCATGGGATGAGCAGTTCTTC.